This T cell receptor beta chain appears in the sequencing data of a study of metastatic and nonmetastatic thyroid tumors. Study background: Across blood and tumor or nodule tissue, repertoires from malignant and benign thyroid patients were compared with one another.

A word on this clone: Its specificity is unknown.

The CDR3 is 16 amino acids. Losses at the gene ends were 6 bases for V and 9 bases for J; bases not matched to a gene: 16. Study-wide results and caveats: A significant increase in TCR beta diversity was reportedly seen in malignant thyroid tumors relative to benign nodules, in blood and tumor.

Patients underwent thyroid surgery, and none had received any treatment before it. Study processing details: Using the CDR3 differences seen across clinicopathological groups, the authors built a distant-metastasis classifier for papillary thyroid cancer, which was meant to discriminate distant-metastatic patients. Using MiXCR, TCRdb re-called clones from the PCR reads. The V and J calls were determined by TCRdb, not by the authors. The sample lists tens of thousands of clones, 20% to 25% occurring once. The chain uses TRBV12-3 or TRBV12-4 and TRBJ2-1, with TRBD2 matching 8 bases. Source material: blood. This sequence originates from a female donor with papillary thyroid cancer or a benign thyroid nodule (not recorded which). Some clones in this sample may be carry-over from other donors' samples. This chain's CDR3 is CASSPALFLSGVEQFF. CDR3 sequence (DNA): TGTGCCAGCAGCCCCGCTCTCTTCCTTAGCGGGGTTGAGCAGTTCTTC.